The entry below gives a single T cell receptor beta chain sequence along with its context. Given a much more abundant clone one base away, this may be a read error. Patients included in sequencing had previously demonstrated CD8+CD57+ cell expansion by flow cytometry. Diagnosis of severe acquired aplastic anemia applied to all patients. Genomic DNA served as template for TCR beta VDJ and CDR3 profiling. Each CDR3 protein is one row after TCRdb ran MiXCR on the reads. The profile shows roughly 220,000 distinct CDR3 sequences, roughly 60% of them singletons. These data originate in a study of CD8+CD57+ T cells in acquired aplastic anemia. The wider study: The mean DNA yield obtained from sorted CD4+ and CD8+ cells came to roughly 3.4 ug.

This TCR derives from a human donor with aplastic anemia. Sequencing used sorted CD4+, CD8+, or CD8+CD57+ T cells (not recorded which) from PBMCs.

The CDR3 here is CASSLGKEVERLFF. As DNA, the CDR3 is TGCGCCAGCAGCCTAGGGAAGGAGGTGGAAAGACTGTTTTTT. J is TRBJ1-4 and V is TRBV4-1; D gene ambiguous. CDR3 size: 14 residues. Germline CDR1 is MGHRA and CDR2 is YSYEKL.